Sequencing of this T cell receptor (beta chain) was carried out in a study of T cell repertoires in cytomegalovirus infection. About the study: It can be stated that public TCR beta signatures indicated CMV infection as well as a matching HLA type. Study-wide results and limits: CMV-specific TCR beta clonotypes restricted by HLA-C dominated the ex vivo response. Cumulated frequencies of public TCR beta families served to identify carriers of CMV plus the relevant HLA.

Via MiXCR, TCRdb re-called the reads, giving one row per CDR3 protein. The sample contains 200,000 to 250,000 distinct CDR3 sequences, 6% to 8% of which appear only once. This CDR3 region has 12 residues. V was shortened by 6 bases and J by 6 bases, with 9 bases between the two germline ends. Germline values: CDR1 LGHNT, CDR2 FRNRAP. This clonotype has ten or more counts. The antigen remains unidentified. The sample taken for sequencing was PBMCs. This TCR came from a human donor in good health (CMV status not recorded). Some clones in this sample may be carry-over from other donors' samples. The chain couples TRBV12-5 to TRBJ2-1, with no clear D. The CDR3 bases are TGTGCTAGTGGAGGGTCGGGCAATGAGCAGTTCTTC. As protein: CASGGSGNEQFF.